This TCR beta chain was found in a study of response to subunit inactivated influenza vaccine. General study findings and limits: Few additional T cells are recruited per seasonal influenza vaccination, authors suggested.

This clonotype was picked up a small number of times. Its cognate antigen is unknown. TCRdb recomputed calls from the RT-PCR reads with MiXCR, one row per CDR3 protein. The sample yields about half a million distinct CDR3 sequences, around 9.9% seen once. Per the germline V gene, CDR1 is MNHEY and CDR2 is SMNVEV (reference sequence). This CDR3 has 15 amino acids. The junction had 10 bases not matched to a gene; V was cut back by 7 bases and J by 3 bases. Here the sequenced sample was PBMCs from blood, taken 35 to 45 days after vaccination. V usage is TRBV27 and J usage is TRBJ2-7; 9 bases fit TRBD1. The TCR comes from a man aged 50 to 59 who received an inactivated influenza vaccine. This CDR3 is CASKWTGVGGYEQYF. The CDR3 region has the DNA TGTGCCAGCAAATGGACAGGGGTTGGAGGCTACGAGCAGTACTTC.